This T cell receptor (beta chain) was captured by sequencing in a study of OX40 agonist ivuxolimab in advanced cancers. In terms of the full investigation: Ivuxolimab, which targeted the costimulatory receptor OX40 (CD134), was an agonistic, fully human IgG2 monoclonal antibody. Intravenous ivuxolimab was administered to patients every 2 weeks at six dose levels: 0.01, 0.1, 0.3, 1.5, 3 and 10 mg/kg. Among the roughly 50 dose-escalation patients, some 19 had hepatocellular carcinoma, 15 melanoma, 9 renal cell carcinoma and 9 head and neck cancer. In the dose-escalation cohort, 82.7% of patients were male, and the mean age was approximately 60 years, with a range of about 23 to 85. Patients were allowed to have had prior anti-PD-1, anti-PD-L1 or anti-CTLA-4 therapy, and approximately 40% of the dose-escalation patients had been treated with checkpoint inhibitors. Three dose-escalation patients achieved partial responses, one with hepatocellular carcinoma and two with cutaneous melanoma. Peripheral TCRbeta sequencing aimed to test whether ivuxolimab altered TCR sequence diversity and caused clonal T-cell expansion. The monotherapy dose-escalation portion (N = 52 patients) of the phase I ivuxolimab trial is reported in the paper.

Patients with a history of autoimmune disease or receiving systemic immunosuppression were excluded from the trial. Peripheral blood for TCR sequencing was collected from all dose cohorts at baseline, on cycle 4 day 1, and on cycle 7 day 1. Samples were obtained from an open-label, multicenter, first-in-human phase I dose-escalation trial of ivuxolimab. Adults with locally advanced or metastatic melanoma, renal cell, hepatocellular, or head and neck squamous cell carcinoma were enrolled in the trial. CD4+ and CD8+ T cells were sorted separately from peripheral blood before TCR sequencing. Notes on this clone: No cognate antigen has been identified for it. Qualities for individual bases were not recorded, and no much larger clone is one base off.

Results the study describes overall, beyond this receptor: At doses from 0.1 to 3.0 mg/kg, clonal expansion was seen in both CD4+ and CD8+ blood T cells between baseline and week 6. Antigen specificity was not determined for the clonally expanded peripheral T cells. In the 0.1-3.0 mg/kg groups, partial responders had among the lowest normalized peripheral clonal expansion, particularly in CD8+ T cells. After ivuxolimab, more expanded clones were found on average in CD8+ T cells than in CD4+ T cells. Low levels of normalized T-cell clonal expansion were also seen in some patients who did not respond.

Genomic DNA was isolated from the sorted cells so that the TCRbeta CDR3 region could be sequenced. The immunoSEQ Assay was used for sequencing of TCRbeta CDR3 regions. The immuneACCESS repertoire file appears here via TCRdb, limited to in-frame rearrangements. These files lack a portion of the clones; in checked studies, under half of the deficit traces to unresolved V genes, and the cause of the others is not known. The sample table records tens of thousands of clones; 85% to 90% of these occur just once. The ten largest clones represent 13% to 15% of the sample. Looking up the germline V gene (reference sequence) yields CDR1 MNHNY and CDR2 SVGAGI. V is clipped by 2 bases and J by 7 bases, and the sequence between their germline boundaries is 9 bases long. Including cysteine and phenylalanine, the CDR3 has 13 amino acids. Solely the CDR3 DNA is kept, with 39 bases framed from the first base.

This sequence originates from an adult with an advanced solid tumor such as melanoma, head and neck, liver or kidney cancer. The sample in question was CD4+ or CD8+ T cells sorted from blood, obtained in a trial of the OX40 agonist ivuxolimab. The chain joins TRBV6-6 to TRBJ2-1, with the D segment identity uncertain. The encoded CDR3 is CASSYDRENEQFF. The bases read TGTGCCAGCAGTTACGACCGAGAAAATGAGCAGTTCTTC.